The T cell receptor beta chain under discussion was sequenced for a study of tumor-infiltrating lymphocytes in primary liver carcinoma (dated by TCRdb to 2016 to 2017). Background on the whole study: Hepatocellular carcinoma (four) or combined HCC and intrahepatic cholangiocarcinoma (one) was present in the five patients, who were three men and two women aged 30 to 69 years. The five patients had tumors of stage T1-T3 N0M0, with maximum diameters ranging from 4.2 to 10 cm. Samples yielded roughly 3.5 to 8 million productive TCRbeta reads; read depth did not differ significantly between tissue types. TCRbeta repertoire sequencing, expression microarrays and whole-exome sequencing were combined in the study across five regions of each liver tumor, with adjacent normal tissue and blood also included. A total of approximately 35 specimens from 5 patients, comprising 25 or so tumor regions, 5 adjacent noncancerous liver tissues and 5 peripheral blood samples, were covered by TCRbeta repertoire sequencing. Technical replicate repertoires showed high reproducibility, with mean shared-clone rates about 0.92 and correlation coefficients above 0.95.

Without any cell sorting, total RNA and DNA were extracted together from 20-30 mg of bulk tissue using the AllPrep DNA/RNA mini kit. Surgical resection was performed in China between late 2015 and 2016 on about 5 patients with histopathologically diagnosed primary liver carcinoma. Chronic HBV infection was present in the patients, and the patients were treatment-naive at sampling. Pieces of fresh tumor and adjacent tissue were cut in half, with one half kept in RNAlater at -80 degrees C and the other half sent for histology. Summary of the overall study and its limitations: Repertoire overlap was found to be higher between tumor regions (mean approximately 35%) than between tumor-adjacent (roughly 17%) or tumor-blood (about 15%) pairs, consistent with antigen-driven expansion. Compared with blood, tumors had a significantly larger share of the repertoire taken up by the top 250 clones (p = 0.039). Only the TCR beta chain was sequenced, so true repertoire diversity is likely underestimated because unpaired alpha chains were not captured. Bulk unsorted samples precluded comparing CD4+ and CD8+ T cell repertoires. The study included only a few patients, and the authors note findings should be validated in a larger study.

Details on this clonotype: It has no known antigen specificity. No DNA is shown, since the ends of the CDR3 on it are uncertain; the CDR3 is the one TCRdb lists.

Starting from approximately 460 ng total RNA, TCRbeta-specific cDNA was produced by reverse transcription with a constant-region primer and ProtoScript II reverse transcriptase. The TCRbeta libraries were prepared through three rounds of nested multiplex PCR following a slightly modified ARM-PCR procedure. The first two PCR rounds used multiplex TRBV1-TRBV30 forward primers with a Cbeta reverse primer, each for 10 cycles. Sample barcodes and Illumina adapters were added in a final 25-cycle PCR using Deep VentR polymerase. Before sequencing, amplicons of 200-500 bp were gel-purified using a QIAquick gel extraction kit. TCRbeta amplicons were sequenced on an Illumina HiSeq 2500 with 250-bp paired-end reads. The paper's data handling went like this. To recover full CDR3 sequences, reads were quality-trimmed using Trimmomatic v0.33 and paired reads were then merged using FLASH v1.2.11. V, D and J germline segments were assigned to the rearranged TCRbeta sequences by MiGEC v1.2.1b. VDJtools v1.0.0 computed clonotype statistics and Shannon-Wiener diversity indices. To cut down on sampling bias, every analysis after diversity analysis relied on just the 250 most abundant clonotypes from each sample. TCRdb reanalyzed the raw reads on its own, using fastp at Q25 for trimming and MiXCR for clone calling, and kept in-frame beta chains. For every CDR3 protein sequence, its rows merge into one entry that carries the most common genes and DNA. The V and J calls reflect TCRdb's pipeline rather than the authors' work. Present in this sample are about 96,000 distinct CDR3 sequences, just over 65% of which were seen just once. The ten largest clonotypes hold around 26% of the sample.

The CDR3 measures 12 amino acids from cysteine to phenylalanine. Taken from the germline V gene, the CDR1 and CDR2 loops are SQVTM and ANQGSEA. This clonotype originated in a man aged 40-49 years with primary liver carcinoma and hepatitis B virus infection. This sequence uses TRBV29-1 and TRBJ2-1. The material sequenced was tumor-adjacent normal liver tissue. The CDR3 reads as follows: CSVVGLGSEQLF.